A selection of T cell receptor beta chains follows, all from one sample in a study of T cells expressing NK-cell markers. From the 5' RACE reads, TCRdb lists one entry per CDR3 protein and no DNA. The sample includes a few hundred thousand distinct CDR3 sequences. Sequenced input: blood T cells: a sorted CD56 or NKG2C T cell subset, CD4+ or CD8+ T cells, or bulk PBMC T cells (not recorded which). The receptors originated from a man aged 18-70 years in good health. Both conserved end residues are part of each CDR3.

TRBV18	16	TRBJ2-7	CASSHYSGTGSYEQYF
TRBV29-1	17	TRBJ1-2	CSVEDLTLTLGFGGYTF
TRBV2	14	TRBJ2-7	CASLALAATYEQYF
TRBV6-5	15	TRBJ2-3	CASSYGLAGGGTQYF
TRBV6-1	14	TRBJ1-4	CASSQGQGDEKLFF
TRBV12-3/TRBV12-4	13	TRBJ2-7	CASTAGHSYEQYF
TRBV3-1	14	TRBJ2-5	CASSRGAGQETQYF
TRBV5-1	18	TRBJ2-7	CASSGGISTSGGAYEQYF
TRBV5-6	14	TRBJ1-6	CASSRQGPNSPLHF
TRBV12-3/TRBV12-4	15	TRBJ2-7	CASSFVPLAEYEQYF
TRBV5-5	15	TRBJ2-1	CASSLEVGSYNEQFF
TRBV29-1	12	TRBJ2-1	CSVEPSVNEQFF
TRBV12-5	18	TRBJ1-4	CASGLVIGGARRVEKLFF
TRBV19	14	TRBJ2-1	CASSKGGRYNEQFF
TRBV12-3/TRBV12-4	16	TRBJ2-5	CASRPSPGTGQETQYF
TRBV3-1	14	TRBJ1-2	CASSPRQGLRGYTF